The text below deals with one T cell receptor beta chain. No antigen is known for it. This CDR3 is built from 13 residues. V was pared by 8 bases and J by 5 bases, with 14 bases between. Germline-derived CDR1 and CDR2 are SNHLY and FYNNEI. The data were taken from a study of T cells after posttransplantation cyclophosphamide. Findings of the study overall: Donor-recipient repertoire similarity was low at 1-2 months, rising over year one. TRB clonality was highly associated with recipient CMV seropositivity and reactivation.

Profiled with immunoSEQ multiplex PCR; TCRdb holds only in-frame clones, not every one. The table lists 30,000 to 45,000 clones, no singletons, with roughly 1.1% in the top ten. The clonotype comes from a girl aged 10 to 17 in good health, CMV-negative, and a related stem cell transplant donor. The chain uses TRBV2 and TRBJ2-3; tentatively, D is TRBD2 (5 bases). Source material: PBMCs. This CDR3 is CASLREFKDTQYF. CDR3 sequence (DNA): TGTGCCAGCCTTAGGGAGTTCAAAGATACGCAGTATTTT.